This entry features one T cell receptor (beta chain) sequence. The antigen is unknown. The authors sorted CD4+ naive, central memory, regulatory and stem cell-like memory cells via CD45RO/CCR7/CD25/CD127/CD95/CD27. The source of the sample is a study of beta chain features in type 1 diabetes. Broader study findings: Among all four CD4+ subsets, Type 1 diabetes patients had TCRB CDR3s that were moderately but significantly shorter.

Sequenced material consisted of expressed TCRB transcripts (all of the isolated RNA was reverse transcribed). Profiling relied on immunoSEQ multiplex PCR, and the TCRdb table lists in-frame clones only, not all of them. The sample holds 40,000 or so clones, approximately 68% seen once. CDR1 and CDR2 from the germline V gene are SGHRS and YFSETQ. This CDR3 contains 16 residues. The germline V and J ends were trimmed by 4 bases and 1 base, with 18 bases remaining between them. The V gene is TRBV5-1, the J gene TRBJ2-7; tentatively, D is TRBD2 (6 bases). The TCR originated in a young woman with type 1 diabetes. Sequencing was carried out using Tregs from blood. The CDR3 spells CASSPPGRGRSYEQYF. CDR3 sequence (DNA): TGCGCCAGCAGCCCGCCGGGGCGGGGTCGTTCCTACGAGCAGTACTTC.